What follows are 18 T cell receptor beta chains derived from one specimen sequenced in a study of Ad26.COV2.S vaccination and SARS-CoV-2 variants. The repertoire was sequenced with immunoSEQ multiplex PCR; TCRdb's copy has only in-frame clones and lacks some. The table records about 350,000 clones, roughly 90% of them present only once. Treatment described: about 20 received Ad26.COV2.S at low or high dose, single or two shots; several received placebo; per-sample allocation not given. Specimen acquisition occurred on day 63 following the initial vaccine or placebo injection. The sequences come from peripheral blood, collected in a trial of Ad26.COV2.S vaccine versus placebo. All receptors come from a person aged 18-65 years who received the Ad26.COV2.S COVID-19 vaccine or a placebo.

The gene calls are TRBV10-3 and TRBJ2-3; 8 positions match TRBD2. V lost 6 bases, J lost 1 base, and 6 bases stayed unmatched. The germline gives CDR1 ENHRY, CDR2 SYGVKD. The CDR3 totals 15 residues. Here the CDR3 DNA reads TGTGCCATCAGGGGGACTAGTTTTGGCACAGATACGCAGTATTTT. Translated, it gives CAIRGTSFGTDTQYF.

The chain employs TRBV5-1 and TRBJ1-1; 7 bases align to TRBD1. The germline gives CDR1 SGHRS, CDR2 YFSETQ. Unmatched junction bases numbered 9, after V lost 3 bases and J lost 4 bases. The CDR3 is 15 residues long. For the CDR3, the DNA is TGCGCCAGCAGCTGGGGGGAAAGGGGGCCCACTGAAGCTTTCTTT. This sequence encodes CASSWGERGPTEAFF.

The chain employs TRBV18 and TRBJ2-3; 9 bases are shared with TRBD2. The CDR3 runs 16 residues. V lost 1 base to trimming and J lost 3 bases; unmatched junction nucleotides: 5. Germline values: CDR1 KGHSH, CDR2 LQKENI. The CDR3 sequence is CASSPRQLAGTDTQYF. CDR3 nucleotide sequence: TGTGCCAGCTCACCACGACAACTAGCGGGTACAGATACGCAGTATTTT.

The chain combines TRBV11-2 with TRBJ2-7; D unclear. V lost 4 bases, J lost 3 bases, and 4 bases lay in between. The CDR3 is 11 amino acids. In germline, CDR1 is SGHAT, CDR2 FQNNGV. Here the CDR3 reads CASSSIYEQYF. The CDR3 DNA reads TGTGCCAGCAGCTCCATCTACGAGCAGTACTTC.

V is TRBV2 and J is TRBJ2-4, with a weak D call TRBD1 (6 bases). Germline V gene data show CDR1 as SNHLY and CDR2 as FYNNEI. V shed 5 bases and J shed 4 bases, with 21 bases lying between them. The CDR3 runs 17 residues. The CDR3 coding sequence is TGTGCCAGCAGTACAGGGCCAGTAGTTACCCGAAAAAACATTCAGTACTTC. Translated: CASSTGPVVTRKNIQYF.

The CDR3, as DNA: TGTGCCAGCACCTCTGGGGGGGGGACAGATACGCAGTATTTT. This gives the protein CASTSGGGTDTQYF. The V gene is TRBV3-1 (or the pseudogene TRBV3-2), the J gene TRBJ2-3, with TRBD2 identical over 7 bases. The CDR3 spans 14 residues. Unmatched junction bases numbered 7, after V lost 7 bases and J lost 3 bases. Germline V gene data show CDR1 as LGHDT and CDR2 as YNNKEL (reference sequence).

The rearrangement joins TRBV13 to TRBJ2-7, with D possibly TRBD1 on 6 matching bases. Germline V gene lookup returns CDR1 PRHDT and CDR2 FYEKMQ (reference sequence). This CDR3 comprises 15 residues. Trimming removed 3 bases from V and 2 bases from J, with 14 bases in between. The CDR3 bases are TGTGCCAGCAGCTTTCTGGGGGCCCTAACCTACGAGCAGTACTTC. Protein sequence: CASSFLGALTYEQYF.

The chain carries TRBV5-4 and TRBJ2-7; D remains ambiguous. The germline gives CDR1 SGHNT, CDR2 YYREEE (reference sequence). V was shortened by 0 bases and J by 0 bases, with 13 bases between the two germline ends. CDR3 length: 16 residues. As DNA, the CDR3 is TGTGCCAGCAGCTTGGATGTACTTAGGAGCTCCTACGAGCAGTACTTC. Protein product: CASSLDVLRSSYEQYF.

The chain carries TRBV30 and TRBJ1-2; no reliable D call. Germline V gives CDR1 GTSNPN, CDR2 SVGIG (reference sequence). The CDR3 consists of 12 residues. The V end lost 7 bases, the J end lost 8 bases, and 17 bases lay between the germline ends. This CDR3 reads CALRAFSWGYTF. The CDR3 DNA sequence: TGTGCCTTACGGGCCTTTTCTTGGGGCTACACCTTC.

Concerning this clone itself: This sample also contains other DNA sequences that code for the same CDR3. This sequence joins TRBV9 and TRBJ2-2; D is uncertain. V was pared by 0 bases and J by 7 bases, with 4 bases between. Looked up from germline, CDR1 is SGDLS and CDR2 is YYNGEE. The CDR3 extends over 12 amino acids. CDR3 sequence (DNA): TGTGCCAGCAGCGTAGTCAGCGGGGAGCTGTTTTTT. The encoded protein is CASSVVSGELFF.

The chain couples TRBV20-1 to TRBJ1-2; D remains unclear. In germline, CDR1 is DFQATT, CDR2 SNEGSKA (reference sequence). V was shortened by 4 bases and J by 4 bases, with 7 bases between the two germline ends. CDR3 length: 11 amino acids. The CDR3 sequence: CSATTVYGYTF. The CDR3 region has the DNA TGCAGTGCTACTACAGTCTATGGCTACACCTTC.

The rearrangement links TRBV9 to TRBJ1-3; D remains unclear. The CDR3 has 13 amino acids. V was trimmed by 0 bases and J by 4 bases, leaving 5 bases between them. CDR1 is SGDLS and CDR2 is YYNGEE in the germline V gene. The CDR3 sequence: CASSVDEGNTIYF. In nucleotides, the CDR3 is TGTGCCAGCAGCGTAGACGAGGGAAACACCATATATTTT.

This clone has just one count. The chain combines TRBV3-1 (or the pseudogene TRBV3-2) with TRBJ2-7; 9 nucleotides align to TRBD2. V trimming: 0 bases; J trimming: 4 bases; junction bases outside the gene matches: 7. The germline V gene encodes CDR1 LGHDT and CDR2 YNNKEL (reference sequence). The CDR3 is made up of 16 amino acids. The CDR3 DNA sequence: TGTGCCAGCAGCCAAGATTTTCTAGCGGGATCTTACGAGCAGTACTTC. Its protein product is CASSQDFLAGSYEQYF.

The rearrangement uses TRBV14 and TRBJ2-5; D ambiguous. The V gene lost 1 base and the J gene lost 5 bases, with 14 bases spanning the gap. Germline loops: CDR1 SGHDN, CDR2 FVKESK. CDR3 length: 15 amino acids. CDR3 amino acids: CASSQGKTTWETQYF. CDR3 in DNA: TGTGCCAGCAGCCAAGGGAAGACCACCTGGGAGACCCAGTACTTC.

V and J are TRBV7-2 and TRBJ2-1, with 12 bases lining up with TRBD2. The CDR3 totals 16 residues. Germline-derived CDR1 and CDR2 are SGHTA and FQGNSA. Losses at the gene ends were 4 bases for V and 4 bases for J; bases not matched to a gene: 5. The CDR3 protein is CASSSSTSGRYNEQFF. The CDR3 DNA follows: TGTGCCAGCAGCTCCTCCACTAGCGGGAGGTACAATGAGCAGTTCTTC.

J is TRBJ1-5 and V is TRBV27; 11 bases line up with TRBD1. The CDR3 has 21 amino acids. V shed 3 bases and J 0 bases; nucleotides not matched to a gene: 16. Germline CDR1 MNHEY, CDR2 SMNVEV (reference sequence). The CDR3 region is CASSFTWTGGAEMHSNQPQHF. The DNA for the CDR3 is TGTGCCAGCAGTTTCACGTGGACAGGGGGCGCCGAGATGCATAGCAATCAGCCCCAGCATTTT.

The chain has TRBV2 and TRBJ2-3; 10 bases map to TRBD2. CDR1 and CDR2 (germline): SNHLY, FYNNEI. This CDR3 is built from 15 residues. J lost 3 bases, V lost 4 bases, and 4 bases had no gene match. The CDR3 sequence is CASSGSGRITDTQYF. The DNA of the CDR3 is TGTGCCAGCAGTGGTAGCGGGAGGATAACAGATACGCAGTATTTT.

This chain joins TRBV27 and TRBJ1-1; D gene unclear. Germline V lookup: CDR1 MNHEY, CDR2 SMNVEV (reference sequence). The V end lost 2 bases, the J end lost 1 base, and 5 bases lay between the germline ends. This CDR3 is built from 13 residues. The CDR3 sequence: CASSLTQNTEAFF. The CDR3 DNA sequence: TGTGCCAGCAGTTTAACCCAGAACACTGAAGCTTTCTTT.